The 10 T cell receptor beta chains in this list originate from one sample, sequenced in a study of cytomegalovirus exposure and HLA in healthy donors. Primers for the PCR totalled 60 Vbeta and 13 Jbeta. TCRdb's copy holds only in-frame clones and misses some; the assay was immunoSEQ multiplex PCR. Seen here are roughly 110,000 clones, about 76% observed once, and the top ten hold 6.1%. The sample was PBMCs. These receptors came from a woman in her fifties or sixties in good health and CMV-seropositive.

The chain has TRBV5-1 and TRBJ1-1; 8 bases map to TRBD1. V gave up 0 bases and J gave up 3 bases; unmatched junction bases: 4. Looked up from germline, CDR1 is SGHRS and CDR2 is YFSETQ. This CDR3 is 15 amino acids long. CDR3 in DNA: TGCGCCAGCAGCTTGGCAGGACAGGGAGACACTGAAGCTTTCTTT. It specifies CASSLAGQGDTEAFF.

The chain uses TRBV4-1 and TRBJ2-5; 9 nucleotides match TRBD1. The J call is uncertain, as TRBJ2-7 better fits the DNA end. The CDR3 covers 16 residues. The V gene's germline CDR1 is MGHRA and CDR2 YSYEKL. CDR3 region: CASSQDMGTGSYEQYF. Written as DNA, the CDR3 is TGCGCCAGCAGCCAAGATATGGGGACAGGGTCCTACGAGCAGTACTTC.

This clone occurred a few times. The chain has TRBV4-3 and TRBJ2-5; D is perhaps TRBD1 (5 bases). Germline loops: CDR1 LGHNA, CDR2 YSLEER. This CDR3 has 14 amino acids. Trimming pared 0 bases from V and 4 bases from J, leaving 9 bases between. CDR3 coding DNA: TGCGCCAGCAGCCAAGACATGGGGCGAGAGACCCAGTACTTC. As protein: CASSQDMGRETQYF.

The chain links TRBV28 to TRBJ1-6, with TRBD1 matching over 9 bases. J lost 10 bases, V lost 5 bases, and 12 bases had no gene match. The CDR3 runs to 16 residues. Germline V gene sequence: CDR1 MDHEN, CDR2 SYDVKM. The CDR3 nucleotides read TGTGCCAGCAGTGAAACCGGGACAGGGTTGTTCTCACCCCTCCACTTT. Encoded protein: CASSETGTGLFSPLHF.

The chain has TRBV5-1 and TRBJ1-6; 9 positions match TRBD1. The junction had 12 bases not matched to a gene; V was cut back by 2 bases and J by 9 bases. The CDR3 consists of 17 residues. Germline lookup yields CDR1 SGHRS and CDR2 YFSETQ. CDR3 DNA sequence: TGCGCCAGCAGCTTATCCGGGACAGGGTCGTCGAGTTCACCCCTCCACTTT. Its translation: CASSLSGTGSSSSPLHF. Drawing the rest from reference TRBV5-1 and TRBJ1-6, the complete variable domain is KAGVTQTPRYLIKTRGQQVTLSCSPISGHRSVSWYQQTPGQGLQFLFEYFSETQRNKGNFPGRFSGRQFSNSRSEMNVSTLELGDSALYLCASSLSGTGSSSSPLHFGNGTRLTVT.

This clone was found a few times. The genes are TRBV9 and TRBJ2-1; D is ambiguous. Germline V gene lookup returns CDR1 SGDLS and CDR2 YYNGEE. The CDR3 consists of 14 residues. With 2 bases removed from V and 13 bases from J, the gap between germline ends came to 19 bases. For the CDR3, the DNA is TGTGCCAGCAGCGTGGGCCCAATCTCCGGTCTACAGTTCTTC. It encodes CASSVGPISGLQFF.

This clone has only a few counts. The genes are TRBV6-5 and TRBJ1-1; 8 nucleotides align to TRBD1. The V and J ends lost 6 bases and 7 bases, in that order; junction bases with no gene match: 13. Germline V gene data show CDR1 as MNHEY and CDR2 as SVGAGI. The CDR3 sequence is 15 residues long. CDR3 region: CASRRTGGSGNEAFF. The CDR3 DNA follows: TGTGCCAGCAGACGCACAGGGGGGTCAGGCAATGAAGCTTTCTTT.

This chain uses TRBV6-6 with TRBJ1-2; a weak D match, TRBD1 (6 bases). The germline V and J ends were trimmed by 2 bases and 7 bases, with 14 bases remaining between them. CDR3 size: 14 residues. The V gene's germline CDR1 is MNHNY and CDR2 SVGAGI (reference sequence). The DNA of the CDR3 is TGTGCCAGCAGTTACGTGGGACAAACCCTTGGCTACACCTTC. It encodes CASSYVGQTLGYTF.

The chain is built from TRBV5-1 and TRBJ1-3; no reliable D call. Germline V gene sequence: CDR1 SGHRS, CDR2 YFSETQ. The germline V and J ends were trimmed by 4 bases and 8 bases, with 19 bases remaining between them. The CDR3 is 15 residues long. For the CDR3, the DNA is TGCGCCAGCAGCCCCGGAGGCAGAAATTGGTACACCATATATTTT. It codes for CASSPGGRNWYTIYF.

The CDR3 protein is CASSPRQLNTEAFF. DNA for the CDR3: TGTGCCAGCTCACCCCGACAGTTGAACACTGAAGCTTTCTTT. This chain connects TRBV18 to TRBJ1-1; maybe TRBD1 (5 bases). The germline gives CDR1 KGHSH, CDR2 LQKENI. This CDR3 has 14 amino acids. Trimming shortened V by 3 bases and J by 0 bases, and 8 bases separated the two germline ends.